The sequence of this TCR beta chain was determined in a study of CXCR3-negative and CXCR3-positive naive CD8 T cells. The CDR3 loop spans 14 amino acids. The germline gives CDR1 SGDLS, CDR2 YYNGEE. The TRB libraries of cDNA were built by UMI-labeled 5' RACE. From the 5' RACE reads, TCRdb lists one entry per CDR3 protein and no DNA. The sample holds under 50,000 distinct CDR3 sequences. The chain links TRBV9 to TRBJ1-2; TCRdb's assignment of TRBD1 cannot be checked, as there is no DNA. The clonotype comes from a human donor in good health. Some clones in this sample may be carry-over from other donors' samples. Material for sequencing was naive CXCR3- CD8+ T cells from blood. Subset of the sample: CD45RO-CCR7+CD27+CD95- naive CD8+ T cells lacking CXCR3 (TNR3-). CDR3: CASSVEDSAYGYTF.